Listed below are T cell receptor beta chains from one sample, sequenced in a study of cytomegalovirus exposure and HLA in healthy donors. This table comes from immunoSEQ multiplex PCR, and its TCRdb copy is limited to in-frame clones, with some not included. The table includes 40,000 to 55,000 clones, around 70% detected once. The material sequenced was PBMCs. Receptors were obtained from a woman aged 45 to 65 in good health and CMV-seronegative. Each CDR3 is given with its conserved first and last residue. A D gene is named only where the DNA matches it firmly. Only part of the rows carry a size: once, few, many, or a class if the clone is expanded.

j_call | clone_size | v_call | d_call | cdr3_nt | cdr3_aa
TRBJ2-7 | . | TRBV7-2 | TRBD1 | TGTGCCAGCAGCTTAGTGGGACAGGGAAACTACGAGCAGTACTTC | CASSLVGQGNYEQYF
TRBJ1-1 | . | TRBV6-5 | TRBD1 | TGTGCCAGCAGTTCTCCGGGGACAGGGGGAAGTGGTGAAGCTTTCTTT | CASSSPGTGGSGEAFF
TRBJ2-7 | . | TRBV11-2 | TRBD1 | TGTGCCAGCAGCTTAGACCGGGACAGGGAGTACTTC | CASSLDRDREYF
TRBJ2-7 | . | TRBV18 | TRBD1 | TGTGCCAGCTCACCGACAGGGTACAACGAGCAGTACTTC | CASSPTGYNEQYF
TRBJ1-1 | . | TRBV5-1 | . | TGCGCCAGCAGTTCTGGGTGGGGCGAGAGCACTGAAGCTTTCTTT | CASSSGWGESTEAFF
TRBJ2-1 | . | TRBV7-2 | . | TGTGCCAGCAGCTTAGGCAGATGGGAGCCCAATGAGCAGTTCTTC | CASSLGRWEPNEQFF
TRBJ1-4 | . | TRBV9 | TRBD1 | TGTGCCAGCAGCGTCACAGGGGGCAATCGAGAAAAACTGTTTTTT | CASSVTGGNREKLFF
TRBJ2-5 | . | TRBV4-3 | . | TGCGCCAGCAGCCAAGGCCCCAAGGTAGGGGGTGCCGGGACCCAGTACTTC | CASSQGPKVGGAGTQYF
TRBJ2-7 | . | TRBV7-9 | . | TGTGCCAGCAGCTTAGGTGCGGGACGAGGGGAGCAGTACTTC | CASSLGAGRGEQYF
TRBJ1-6 | few | TRBV6-1 | . | TGTGCCAGCAAAGTCCTTCGGAGCGAGGTTTCACCCCTCCACTTT | CASKVLRSEVSPLHF
TRBJ1-1 | . | TRBV7-9 | . | TGTGCCAGCAGTTCTACGGGAGGATTGAACACTGAAGCTTTCTTT | CASSSTGGLNTEAFF
TRBJ2-2 | . | TRBV28 | . | TGTGCCAGCAGTTCCCCCGAGAGCATAATCACCGGGGAGCTGTTTTTT | CASSSPESIITGELFF
TRBJ2-6 | . | TRBV2 | . | TGTGCCAGCGCCAGAGGCTCTGGGGCCAACGTCCTGACTTTC | CASARGSGANVLTF
TRBJ2-3 | . | TRBV2 | . | TGTGCCAGCAGGACAGGCCACACAGATACGCAGTATTTT | CASRTGHTDTQYF
TRBJ1-1 | . | TRBV6-1 | . | TGTGCCAGCATGAGGACAGATCGGGGCACTGAAGCTTTCTTT | CASMRTDRGTEAFF
TRBJ1-3 | . | TRBV19 | . | TGTGCCAGTAGTACGGGGTGGCCTGGAAACACCATATATTTT | CASSTGWPGNTIYF
TRBJ2-7 | . | TRBV5-1 | . | TGCGCCAGCAGCTTGGGAGACACTGGTTACGAGCAGTACTTC | CASSLGDTGYEQYF
TRBJ1-1 | . | TRBV5-1 | TRBD1 | TGCGCCAGCAGCGCCGGGACAGTGAACACTGAAGCTTTCTTT | CASSAGTVNTEAFF
TRBJ1-4 | . | TRBV7-8 | . | TGTGCCAGCAGTTCCGGGACACCTCCGAAGGAAAAACTGTTTTTT | CASSSGTPPKEKLFF
TRBJ1-2 | . | TRBV7-9 | TRBD1 | TGTGCCAGCAGCTTACAGGGACAGGGGGATGGCTACACCTTC | CASSLQGQGDGYTF
TRBJ1-4 | . | TRBV27 | . | TGTGCCAGCAAATACAGGGTTGGCTTGGCTAATGAAAAACTGTTTTTT | CASKYRVGLANEKLFF
TRBJ1-3 | many | TRBV6-5 | . | TGTGCCAGCAGGCGTGCGGGGTTCGGAAACACCATATATTTT | CASRRAGFGNTIYF
TRBJ1-4 | . | TRBV11-2 | TRBD1 | TGTGCCAGCAGCCGGGACAGGGGAGAAAAACTGTTTTTT | CASSRDRGEKLFF
TRBJ2-7 | . | TRBV6-1 | TRBD2 | TGTGCCAGCAGTGTTACCCTTGGGACTAGCGCCTACTACGAGCAGTACTTC | CASSVTLGTSAYYEQYF
TRBJ1-2 | . | TRBV5-6 | TRBD1 | TGTGCCAGCAGCGGGCTCCCGGGACAGCACTATGGCTACACCTTC | CASSGLPGQHYGYTF
TRBJ1-3 | . | TRBV30 | . | TGTGCCTGGAGTGTACCCTGGACAGTTGGAAACACCATATATTTT | CAWSVPWTVGNTIYF
TRBJ2-1 | once | TRBV23-1 | TRBD2 | TGCGCCAGCGACACAGCGGGAGGGCCCCATGAGCAGTTCTTC | CASDTAGGPHEQFF
TRBJ2-6 | few | TRBV29-1 | . | TGCAGCGTGTGGGACTTAAGCTCTGGGGCCAACGTCCTGACTTTC | CSVWDLSSGANVLTF
TRBJ1-5 | . | TRBV5-8 | . | TGTGCCAGCAGCTTTGACACAGATCAGCCCCAGCATTTT | CASSFDTDQPQHF
TRBJ1-2 | . | TRBV6-5 | TRBD1 | TGTGCCAGCAGACCGGGACAGACATATGGCTACACCTTC | CASRPGQTYGYTF
TRBJ1-5 | . | TRBV7-2 | . | TGTGCCAGCAGCTTAGACTACGGGAATCAGCCCCAGCATTTT | CASSLDYGNQPQHF
TRBJ2-7 | . | TRBV27 | TRBD2 | TGTGCCAGCAGTTGTGGACTAGCGGGGTGCTACGAGCAGTACTTC | CASSCGLAGCYEQYF
TRBJ1-1 | . | TRBV5-4 | . | TGTGCCAGCAGCTTGGGCGGAAGAGGCACTGAAGCTTTCTTT | CASSLGGRGTEAFF
TRBJ1-5 | . | TRBV27 | . | TGTGCCAGCAGAGTGGCGGGGGCGATCGCTCAGCCCCAGCATTTT | CASRVAGAIAQPQHF
TRBJ2-5 | . | TRBV5-4 | TRBD1 | TGTGCCAGCAGCTCAGGGACAGGTTGGGAGACCCAGTACTTC | CASSSGTGWETQYF
TRBJ1-2 | . | TRBV7-8 | TRBD1 | TGTGCCAGCAGCTTAGAGGGACAGACCTATGGCTACACCTTC | CASSLEGQTYGYTF
TRBJ1-4 | . | TRBV6-6 | . | TGTGCCAGCAGTGGCCGGGACACGTCAACTAATGAAAAACTGTTTTTT | CASSGRDTSTNEKLFF
TRBJ2-1 | . | TRBV27 | TRBD2 | TGTGCCAGCAGTCTCGGGAGGGCTTTCGATGAGCAGTTCTTC | CASSLGRAFDEQFF
TRBJ1-5 | . | TRBV6-1 | . | TGTGCCAGCACACGCGGGGGAAGCAATCAGCCCCAGCATTTT | CASTRGGSNQPQHF
TRBJ1-2 | . | TRBV5-8 | . | TGTGCCAGCAGCTTACCCCCTACAGCTAACTATGGCTACACCTTC | CASSLPPTANYGYTF
TRBJ1-4 | . | TRBV6-1 | . | TGTGCCAGCAGTGAAAGGGGCCCGGTTGCGGAAAAACTGTTTTTT | CASSERGPVAEKLFF
TRBJ1-2 | . | TRBV28 | . | TGTGCCAGCAGACTCGACAGCTATGGCTACACCTTC | CASRLDSYGYTF
TRBJ2-7 | . | TRBV6-6 | . | TGTGCCAGCAGTTACTTTGGACAGTCCTCCTACGAGCAGTACTTC | CASSYFGQSSYEQYF
TRBJ2-2 | . | TRBV4-2 | . | TGTGCCAGCAGCCAAAACTGGGGGGGCAGGGCCTACGCGAACACCGGGGAGCTGTTTTTT | CASSQNWGGRAYANTGELFF
TRBJ2-7 | once | TRBV5-1 | TRBD2 | TGCGCCAGCAGCTTGGAGGCGGCAGCGGGAGGGGAGCAGTACTTC | CASSLEAAAGGEQYF
TRBJ2-7 | . | TRBV6-6 | TRBD1 | TGTGCCAGCCGGACAGGATTTTACGAGCAGTACTTC | CASRTGFYEQYF
TRBJ2-1 | . | TRBV5-1 | TRBD1 | TGCGCCAGCAGCGGCGGGACAGGGATGCCCCACAATGAGCAGTTCTTC | CASSGGTGMPHNEQFF
TRBJ2-7 | . | TRBV30 | . | TGTGCCTGGGGCAGGGATGTCTACGAGCAGTACTTC | CAWGRDVYEQYF
TRBJ1-2 | . | TRBV28 | . | TGTGCCAGCACGCAACCCTCAACGGGAGTTCCAGGCTACACCTTC | CASTQPSTGVPGYTF
TRBJ2-5 | . | TRBV5-5 | TRBD2 | TGTGCCAGCAGCTTGGCCGGGGGACTAGCGGCACCCCAAGAGACCCAGTACTTC | CASSLAGGLAAPQETQYF